A selection of T cell receptor beta chains follows, all from one sample in a study of blood T cell repertoires in COVID-19. The assay was immunoSEQ multiplex PCR, and TCRdb's table has in-frame clones only and misses some. This sample has about 280,000 clones; 70% to 90% occur once, and the top ten carry 9.5% to 12%. Sequencing input: peripheral blood. The receptors shown here come from a woman between 65 and 79 years old with acute or convalescent COVID-19. Each CDR3 is given with its conserved first and last residue. Each record gives: J gene, D gene, clone size, V gene, CDR3 DNA, CDR3 protein. A D gene is named only where the DNA matches it firmly. Size values are once, few and many counts, or a class for expanded clones, and some rows have none.

TRBJ2-7	-	-	TRBV27	TGTGCCAGCATGGGGCATTTCTCCTACGAGCAGTACTTC	CASMGHFSYEQYF
TRBJ2-5	-	once	TRBV3-1/TRBV3-2	TGTGCCAGCAGCACCCGACAGATCCAAGAGACCCAGTACTTC	CASSTRQIQETQYF
TRBJ2-2	-	-	TRBV5-1	TGCGCCAGCAGCTTGGGGGAGGCGAACACCGGGGAGCTGTTTTTT	CASSLGEANTGELFF
TRBJ2-1	TRBD1	-	TRBV5-1	TGCGCCAGCAGCCGACAGGGTGGATACAATGAGCAGTTCTTC	CASSRQGGYNEQFF
TRBJ1-2	TRBD1	-	TRBV7-8	TGTGCCAGCAGCTTAAGAGGGGGCATGAGCTATGGCTACACCTTC	CASSLRGGMSYGYTF
TRBJ1-5	-	-	TRBV19	TGTGCCAGTAGTATCGCCGACACCCAAAGCAATCAGCCCCAGCATTTT	CASSIADTQSNQPQHF
TRBJ2-5	TRBD2	-	TRBV5-4	TGTGCCAGCAGCTTGCGACTAGCGGGGGGAGAGACCCAGTACTTC	CASSLRLAGGETQYF
TRBJ2-3	-	-	TRBV28	TGTGCCAGCCTTTCTCTTTACGGGGTAAGGGATGGCACAGATACGCAGTATTTT	CASLSLYGVRDGTDTQYF
TRBJ2-7	-	-	TRBV3-1/TRBV3-2	TGTGCCAGCAGCCGACGGGGGGCGTCCTACGAGCAGTACTTC	CASSRRGASYEQYF
TRBJ2-7	-	-	TRBV6-5	TGTGCCAGCAGTAACAGGGAGGGGACTAAGCAGTACTTC	CASSNREGTKQYF
TRBJ1-3	-	-	TRBV5-4	TGTGCCAGCAGCCCGACTGAATGGGTCTCTGGAAACACCATATATTTT	CASSPTEWVSGNTIYF
TRBJ1-4	-	-	TRBV4-2	TGTGCCAGCAGAATTTCCGGAGCTAATGAAAAACTGTTTTTT	CASRISGANEKLFF
TRBJ2-3	TRBD2	-	TRBV7-8	TGTGCCAGCAGCCTAGCGGGGGGGCCAGGAGATACGCAGTATTTT	CASSLAGGPGDTQYF
TRBJ1-2	TRBD1	few	TRBV5-8	TGTGCCAGCACCCCAGTAGACAGGGGTGGCTATGGCTACACCTTC	CASTPVDRGGYGYTF
TRBJ1-5	TRBD1	-	TRBV7-7	TGTGCTAGCAGCTTAGAAATTGGACAGGGAAGAAATCAGCCCCAGCATTTT	CASSLEIGQGRNQPQHF
TRBJ1-1	-	-	TRBV4-1	TGCGCCAGCAGCCGAGGCCCAGGGGAGAACACTGAAGCTTTCTTT	CASSRGPGENTEAFF
TRBJ2-7	-	-	TRBV6-2/TRBV6-3	TGTGCCAGCAGTCAAATTTTCGAGCAGTACTTC	CASSQIFEQYF
TRBJ1-1	-	once	TRBV19	TGTGCCAGTAACGGGCGGGGCGCGGCAGGGACTGAAGCTTTCTTT	CASNGRGAAGTEAFF
TRBJ2-1	-	-	TRBV3-1/TRBV3-2	TGTGCCAGCAGCCGGGGAAGTCCGACTAGTGGCCAAAATGAGCAGTTCTTC	CASSRGSPTSGQNEQFF
TRBJ1-1	-	-	TRBV7-8	TGTGCCAGCAGCCTCGTGCAAGGGCCGACAGCTGAAGCTTTCTTT	CASSLVQGPTAEAFF
TRBJ2-2	-	few	TRBV9	TGTGCCAGCAGCGTAGACTCCCCCCTCGTCACCGGGGAGCTGTTTTTT	CASSVDSPLVTGELFF
TRBJ1-3	-	-	TRBV5-6	TGTGCCAGCAGCCCCGACCCCAGGTCCGACACCATATATTTT	CASSPDPRSDTIYF
TRBJ2-7	-	-	TRBV30	TGTGCCTGGAGAAGTGGGACTCCTGAGCAGTACTTC	CAWRSGTPEQYF
TRBJ2-6	-	-	TRBV7-9	TGTGCCAGGGGGCCAGGGGCCAACGTCCTGACTTTC	CARGPGANVLTF
TRBJ2-1	TRBD1	-	TRBV12-5	TGTGCTAGTGGTCCGGGGACAGGTGACAATGAGCAGTTCTTC	CASGPGTGDNEQFF
TRBJ2-5	TRBD1	-	TRBV7-2	TGTGCCAGCAGCCCCCAGGGGGCGCTAGGAGAGACCCAGTACTTC	CASSPQGALGETQYF
TRBJ2-2	-	-	TRBV19	TGTGCCAGTAGTCCTGGTCGGGTTACCGGGGAGCTGTTTTTT	CASSPGRVTGELFF
TRBJ1-1	-	-	TRBV4-1	TGCGCCAGCAGCCATACGGGCCTCGGGGGCACTGAAGCTTTCTTT	CASSHTGLGGTEAFF
TRBJ2-7	TRBD1	-	TRBV11-2	TGTGCCAGCAGCAAGGGACAGGTCTCCTACGAGCAGTACTTC	CASSKGQVSYEQYF
TRBJ1-1	-	-	TRBV14	TGTGCCAGCAGCCGCGTCGGGGAGGTGACTGAAGCTTTCTTT	CASSRVGEVTEAFF
TRBJ1-1	-	-	TRBV5-4	TGTGCCAGCAGCTTGGCGGGGGAGACTGAAGCTTTCTTT	CASSLAGETEAFF
TRBJ1-5	-	few	TRBV7-8	TGTGCCAGCAGCTCTTCCTTACTGCAGCCCCAGCATTTT	CASSSSLLQPQHF
TRBJ2-1	TRBD2	once	TRBV11-2	TGTGCCAGCAGCTTCATCGGGACTAGCGGAAATGAGCAGTTCTTC	CASSFIGTSGNEQFF
TRBJ2-5	TRBD2	-	TRBV3-1/TRBV3-2	TGTGCCAGCAGACCCCCACGGACTAGCGGGGGCGGCGAGACCCAGTACTTC	CASRPPRTSGGGETQYF
TRBJ1-2	TRBD1	-	TRBV6-5	TGTGCCAGCAGTTACCAATCAATGACAGGGCAGGGCTACACCTTC	CASSYQSMTGQGYTF
TRBJ2-1	-	once	TRBV10-3	TGTGCCATCAGTGAGGGACTGCTGCAGTTCTTC	CAISEGLLQFF
TRBJ1-6	-	once	TRBV7-9	TGTGCCAGCAGCTATCAGGGATATAATTCACCCCTCCACTTT	CASSYQGYNSPLHF
TRBJ1-4	-	-	TRBV5-4	TGTGCCAGCAGCACAGGATATGGAGAAAAACTGTTTTTT	CASSTGYGEKLFF
TRBJ1-5	-	few	TRBV30	TGTGCCTGGAATGACGGGAATCAGCCCCAGCATTTT	CAWNDGNQPQHF
TRBJ2-5	TRBD1	many	TRBV9	TGTGCCAGCAGCCCTGGGGAAGGGGGCATGAAGACCCAGTACTTC	CASSPGEGGMKTQYF